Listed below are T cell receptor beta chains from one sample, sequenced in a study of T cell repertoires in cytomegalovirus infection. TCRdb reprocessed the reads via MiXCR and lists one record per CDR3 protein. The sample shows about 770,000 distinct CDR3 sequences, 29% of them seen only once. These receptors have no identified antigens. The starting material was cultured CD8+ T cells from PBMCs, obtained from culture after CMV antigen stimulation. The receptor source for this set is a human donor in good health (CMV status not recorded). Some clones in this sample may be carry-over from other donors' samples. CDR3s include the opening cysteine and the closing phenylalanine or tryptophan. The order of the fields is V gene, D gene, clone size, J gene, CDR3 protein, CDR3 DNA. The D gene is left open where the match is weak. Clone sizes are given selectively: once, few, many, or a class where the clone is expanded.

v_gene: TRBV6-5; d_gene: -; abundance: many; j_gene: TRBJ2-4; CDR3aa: CASSSFAGRENIQYF; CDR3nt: TGTGCCAGCAGTTCCTTTGCGGGACGTGAAAACATTCAGTACTTC
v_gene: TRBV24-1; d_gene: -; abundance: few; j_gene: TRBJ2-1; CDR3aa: CATSDASGNRESYNEQFF; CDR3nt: TGTGCCACCAGTGATGCGTCAGGGAACCGGGAATCCTACAATGAGCAGTTCTTC
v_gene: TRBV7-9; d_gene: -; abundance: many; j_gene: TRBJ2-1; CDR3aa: CASSHRLDGSSYNEQFF; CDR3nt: TGTGCCAGCAGCCATAGATTAGACGGGAGCTCCTACAATGAGCAGTTCTTC
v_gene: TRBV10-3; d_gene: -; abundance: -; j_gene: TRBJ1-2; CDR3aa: CAISENPGSANGYTF; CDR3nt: TGTGCCATCAGTGAGAATCCGGGGTCCGCAAATGGCTACACCTTC
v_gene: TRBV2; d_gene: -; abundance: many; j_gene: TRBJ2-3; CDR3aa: CATRASTDTQYF; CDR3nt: TGTGCCACCCGGGCTAGCACAGATACGCAGTATTTT
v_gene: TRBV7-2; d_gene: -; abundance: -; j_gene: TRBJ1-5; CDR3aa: CASSLDQRSDQPQHF; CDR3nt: TGTGCCAGCAGCTTAGATCAGCGCAGCGATCAGCCCCAGCATTTT
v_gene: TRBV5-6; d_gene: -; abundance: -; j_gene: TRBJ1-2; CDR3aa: CASSLARGAGYTF; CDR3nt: TGTGCCAGCAGCTTGGCCAGGGGAGCCGGCTACACCTTC
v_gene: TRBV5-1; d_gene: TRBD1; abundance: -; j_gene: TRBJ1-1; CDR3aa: CASSLWIGTGGPMNTEAFF; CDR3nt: TGCGCCAGCAGCTTGTGGATCGGGACAGGGGGCCCTATGAACACTGAAGCTTTCTTT
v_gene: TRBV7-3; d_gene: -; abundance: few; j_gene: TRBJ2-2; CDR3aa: CASSLTREELFF; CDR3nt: TGTGCCAGCAGCTTAACCAGAGAGGAGCTGTTTTTT
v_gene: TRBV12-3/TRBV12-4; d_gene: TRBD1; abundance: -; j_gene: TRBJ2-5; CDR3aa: CASSGTDYQETQYF; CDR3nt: TGTGCCAGCAGTGGGACAGACTACCAAGAGACCCAGTACTTC
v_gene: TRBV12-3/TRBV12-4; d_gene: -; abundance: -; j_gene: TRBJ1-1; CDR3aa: CASSLAAGTLETEAFF; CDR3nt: TGTGCCAGCAGTTTAGCCGCAGGAACCCTAGAGACTGAAGCTTTCTTT
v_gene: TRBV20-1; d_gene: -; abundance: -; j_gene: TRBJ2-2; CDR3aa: CSAPGQGGENTGELFF; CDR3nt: TGCAGTGCCCCCGGTCAGGGGGGGGAAAACACCGGGGAGCTGTTTTTT
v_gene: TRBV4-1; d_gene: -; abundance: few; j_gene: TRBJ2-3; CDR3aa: CASSQGTQSTDTQYF; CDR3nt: TGCGCCAGCAGCCAAGGGACCCAGAGCACAGATACGCAGTATTTT
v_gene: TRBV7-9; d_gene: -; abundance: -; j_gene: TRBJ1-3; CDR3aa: CASSLGPGFRSGNTIYF; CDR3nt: TGTGCCAGCAGCTTGGGTCCGGGGTTTCGCTCTGGAAACACCATATATTTT
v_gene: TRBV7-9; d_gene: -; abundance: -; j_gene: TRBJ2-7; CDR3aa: CASSYRAGSRSYEQYF; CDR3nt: TGTGCCAGCAGCTACCGGGCAGGGAGTAGATCCTACGAGCAGTACTTC
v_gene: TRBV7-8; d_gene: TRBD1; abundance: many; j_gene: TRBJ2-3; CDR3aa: CASTEWDRVKSTDTQYF; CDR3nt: TGTGCCAGCACCGAATGGGACAGGGTTAAAAGCACAGATACGCAGTATTTT
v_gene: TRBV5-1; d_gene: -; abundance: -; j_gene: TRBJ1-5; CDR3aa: CASSPGLLNQPQHF; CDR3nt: TGCGCCAGCAGCCCGGGACTGCTCAATCAGCCCCAGCATTTT
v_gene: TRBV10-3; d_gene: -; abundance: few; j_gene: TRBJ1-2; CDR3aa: CAISESTEGNRYGYTF; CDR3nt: TGTGCCATCAGTGAGTCGACTGAGGGCAACCGTTATGGCTACACCTTC
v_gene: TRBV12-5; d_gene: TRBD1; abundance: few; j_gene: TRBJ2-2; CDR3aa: CASGFIISAGTGSLQNTGELFF; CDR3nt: TGTGCTAGTGGTTTTATCATATCCGCCGGGACAGGGTCGCTACAGAACACCGGGGAGCTGTTTTTT
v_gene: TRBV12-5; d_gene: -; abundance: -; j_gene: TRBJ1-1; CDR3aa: CASAEVGGYMNTEAFF; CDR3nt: TGTGCTAGTGCCGAGGTCGGGGGATATATGAACACTGAAGCTTTCTTT